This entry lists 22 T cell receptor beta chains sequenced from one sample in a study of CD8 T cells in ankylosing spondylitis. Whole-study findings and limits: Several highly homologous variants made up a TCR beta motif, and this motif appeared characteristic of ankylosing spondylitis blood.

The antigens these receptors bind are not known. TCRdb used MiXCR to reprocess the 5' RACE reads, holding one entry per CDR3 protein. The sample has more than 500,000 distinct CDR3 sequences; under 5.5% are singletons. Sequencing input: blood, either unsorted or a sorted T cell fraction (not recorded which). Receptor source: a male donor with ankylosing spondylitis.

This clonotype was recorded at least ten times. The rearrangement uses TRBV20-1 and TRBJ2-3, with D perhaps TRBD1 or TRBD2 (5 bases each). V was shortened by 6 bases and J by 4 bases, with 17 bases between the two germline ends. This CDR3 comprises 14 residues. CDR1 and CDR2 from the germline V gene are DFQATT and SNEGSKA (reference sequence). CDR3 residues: CSAPRGRLSDTQYF. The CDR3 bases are TGCAGTGCCCCCCGGGGACGTTTGTCAGATACGCAGTATTTT.

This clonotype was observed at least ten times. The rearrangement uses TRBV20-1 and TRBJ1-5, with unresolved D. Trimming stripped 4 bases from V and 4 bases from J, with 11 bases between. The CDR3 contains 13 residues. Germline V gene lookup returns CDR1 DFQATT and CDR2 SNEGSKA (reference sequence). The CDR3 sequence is CSATSSPNQPQHF. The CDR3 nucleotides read TGCAGTGCTACTAGCAGCCCAAATCAGCCCCAGCATTTT.

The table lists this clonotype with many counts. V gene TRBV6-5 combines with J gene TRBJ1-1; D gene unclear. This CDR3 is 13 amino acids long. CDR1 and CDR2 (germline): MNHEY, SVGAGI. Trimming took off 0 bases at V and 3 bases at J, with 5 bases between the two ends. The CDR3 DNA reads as TGTGCCAGCAGTTACTCAGGGTACACTGAAGCTTTCTTT. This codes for CASSYSGYTEAFF.

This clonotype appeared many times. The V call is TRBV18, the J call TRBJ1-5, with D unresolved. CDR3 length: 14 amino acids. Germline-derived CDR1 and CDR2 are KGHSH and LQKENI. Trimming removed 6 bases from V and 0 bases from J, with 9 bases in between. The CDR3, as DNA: TGTGCCAGCTCGCCTAGCAATAGCAATCAGCCCCAGCATTTT. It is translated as CASSPSNSNQPQHF.

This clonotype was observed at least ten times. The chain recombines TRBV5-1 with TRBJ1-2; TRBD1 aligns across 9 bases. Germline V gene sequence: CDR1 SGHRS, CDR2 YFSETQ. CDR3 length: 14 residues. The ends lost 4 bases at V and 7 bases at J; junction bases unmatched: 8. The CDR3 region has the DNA TGCGCCAGCAGCATACGACAGGGGGGAAGTGGCTACACCTTC. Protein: CASSIRQGGSGYTF.

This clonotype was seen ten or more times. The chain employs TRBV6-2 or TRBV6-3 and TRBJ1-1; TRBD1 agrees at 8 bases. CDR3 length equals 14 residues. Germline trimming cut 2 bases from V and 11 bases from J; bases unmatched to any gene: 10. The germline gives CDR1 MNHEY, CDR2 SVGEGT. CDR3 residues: CASSYIAGGAHAFF. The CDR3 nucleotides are TGTGCCAGCAGTTACATCGCAGGGGGCGCGCACGCTTTCTTT.

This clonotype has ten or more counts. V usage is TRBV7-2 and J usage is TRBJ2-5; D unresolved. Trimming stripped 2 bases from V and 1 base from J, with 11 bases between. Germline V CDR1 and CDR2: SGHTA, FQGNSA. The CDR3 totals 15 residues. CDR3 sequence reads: CASSLFRPGQETQYF. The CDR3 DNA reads TGTGCCAGCAGCTTATTTAGGCCGGGCCAAGAGACCCAGTACTTC.

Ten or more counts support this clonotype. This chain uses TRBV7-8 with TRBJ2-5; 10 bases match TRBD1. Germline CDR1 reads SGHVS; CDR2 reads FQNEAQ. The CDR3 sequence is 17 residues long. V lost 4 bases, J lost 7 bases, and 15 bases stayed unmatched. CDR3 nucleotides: TGTGCCAGCAGCTACCCGGGACAGGGGTTTCGGGCTGCGACCCAGTACTTC. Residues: CASSYPGQGFRAATQYF.

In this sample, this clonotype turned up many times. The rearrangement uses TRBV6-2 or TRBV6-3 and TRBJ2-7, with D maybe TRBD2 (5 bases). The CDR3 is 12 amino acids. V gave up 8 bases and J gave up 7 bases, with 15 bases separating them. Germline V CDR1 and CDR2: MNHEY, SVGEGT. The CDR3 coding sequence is TGTGCCAGCCGGGATCCGTCGCGGGAGCAGTACTTC. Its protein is CASRDPSREQYF.

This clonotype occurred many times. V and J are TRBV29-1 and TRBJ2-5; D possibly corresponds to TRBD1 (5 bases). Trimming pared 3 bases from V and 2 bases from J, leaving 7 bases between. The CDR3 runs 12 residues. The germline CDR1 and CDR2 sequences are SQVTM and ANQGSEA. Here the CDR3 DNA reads TGCAGCGTTGACCAGGGACAAGAGACCCAGTACTTC. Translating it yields CSVDQGQETQYF.

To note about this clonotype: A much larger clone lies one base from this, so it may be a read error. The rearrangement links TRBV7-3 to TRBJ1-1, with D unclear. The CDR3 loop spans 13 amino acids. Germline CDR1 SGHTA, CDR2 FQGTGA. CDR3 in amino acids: CARSLRTNTEAFF. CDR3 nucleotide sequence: TGTGCCAGAAGCTTAAGAACTAACACTGAAGCTTTCTTT.

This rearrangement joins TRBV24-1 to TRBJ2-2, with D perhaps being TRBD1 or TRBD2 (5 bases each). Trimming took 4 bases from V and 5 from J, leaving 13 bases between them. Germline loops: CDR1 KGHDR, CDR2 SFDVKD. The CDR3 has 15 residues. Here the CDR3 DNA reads TGTGCCACCAGTGACGCGCCTGAGGGGACCGGGGAGCTGTTTTTT. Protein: CATSDAPEGTGELFF.

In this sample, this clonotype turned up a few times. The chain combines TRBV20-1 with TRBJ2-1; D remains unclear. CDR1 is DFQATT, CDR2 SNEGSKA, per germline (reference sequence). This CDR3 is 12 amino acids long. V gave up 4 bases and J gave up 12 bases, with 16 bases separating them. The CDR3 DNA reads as TGCAGTGCTACCCTAGTCGGTCAAGGGCAGTTCTTC. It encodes CSATLVGQGQFF.

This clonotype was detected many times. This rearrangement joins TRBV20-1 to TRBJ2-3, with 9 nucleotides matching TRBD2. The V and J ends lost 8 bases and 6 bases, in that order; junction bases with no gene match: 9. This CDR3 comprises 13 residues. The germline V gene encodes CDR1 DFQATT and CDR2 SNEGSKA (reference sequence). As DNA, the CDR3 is TGCAGTCACCTAGCGGGGCCGGTGGATACGCAGTATTTT. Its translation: CSHLAGPVDTQYF.

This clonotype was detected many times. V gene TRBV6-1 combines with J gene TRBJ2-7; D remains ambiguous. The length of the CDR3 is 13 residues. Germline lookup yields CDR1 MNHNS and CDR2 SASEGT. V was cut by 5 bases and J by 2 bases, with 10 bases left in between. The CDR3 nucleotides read TGTGCCAGCAGTCCGACTTTGACCTACGAGCAGTACTTC. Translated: CASSPTLTYEQYF.

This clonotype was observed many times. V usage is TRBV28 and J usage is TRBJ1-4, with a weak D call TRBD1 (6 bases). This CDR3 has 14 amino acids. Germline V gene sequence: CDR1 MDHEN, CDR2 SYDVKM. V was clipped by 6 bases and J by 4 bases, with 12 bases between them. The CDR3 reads CASSNRVRNEKLFF. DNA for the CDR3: TGTGCCAGCAGCAACAGGGTTCGTAATGAAAAACTGTTTTTT.

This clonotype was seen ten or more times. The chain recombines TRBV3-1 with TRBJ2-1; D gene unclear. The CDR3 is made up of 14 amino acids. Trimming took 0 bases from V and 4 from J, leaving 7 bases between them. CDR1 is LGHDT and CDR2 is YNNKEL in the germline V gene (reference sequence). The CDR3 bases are TGTGCCAGCAGCCAAGATCCCGGATACAATGAGCAGTTCTTC. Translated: CASSQDPGYNEQFF.

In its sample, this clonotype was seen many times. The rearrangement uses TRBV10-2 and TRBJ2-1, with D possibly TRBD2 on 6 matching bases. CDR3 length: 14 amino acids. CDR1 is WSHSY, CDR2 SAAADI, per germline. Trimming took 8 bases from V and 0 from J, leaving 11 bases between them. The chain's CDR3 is CASGTLSSYNEQFF. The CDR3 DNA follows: TGCGCCAGCGGGACTTTGAGCTCCTACAATGAGCAGTTCTTC.

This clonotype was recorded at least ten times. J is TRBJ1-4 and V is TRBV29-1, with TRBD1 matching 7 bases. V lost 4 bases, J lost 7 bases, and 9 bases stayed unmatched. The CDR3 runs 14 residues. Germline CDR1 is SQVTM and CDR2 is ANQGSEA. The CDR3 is CSVALGTDFEKLFF. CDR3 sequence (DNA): TGCAGCGTTGCGTTGGGGACAGATTTTGAAAAACTGTTTTTT.

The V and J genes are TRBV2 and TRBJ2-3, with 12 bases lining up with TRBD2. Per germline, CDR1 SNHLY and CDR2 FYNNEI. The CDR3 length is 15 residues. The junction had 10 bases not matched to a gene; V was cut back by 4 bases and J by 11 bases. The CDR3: CASSGLAGAMMGQYF. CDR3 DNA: TGTGCCAGCAGTGGACTAGCGGGAGCGATGATGGGGCAGTATTTT.

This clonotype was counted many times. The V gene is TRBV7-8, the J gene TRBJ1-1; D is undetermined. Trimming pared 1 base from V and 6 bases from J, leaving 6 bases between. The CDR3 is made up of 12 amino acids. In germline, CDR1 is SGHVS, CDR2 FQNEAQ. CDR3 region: CASSLGFAEAFF. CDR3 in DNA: TGTGCCAGCAGCTTAGGCTTCGCTGAAGCTTTCTTT.

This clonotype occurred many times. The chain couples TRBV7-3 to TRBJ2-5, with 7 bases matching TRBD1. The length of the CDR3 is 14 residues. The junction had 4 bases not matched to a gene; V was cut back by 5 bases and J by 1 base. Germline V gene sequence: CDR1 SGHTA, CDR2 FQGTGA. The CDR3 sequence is CASSRGQPQETQYF. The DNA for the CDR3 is TGTGCCAGCAGCCGGGGACAGCCCCAAGAGACCCAGTACTTC. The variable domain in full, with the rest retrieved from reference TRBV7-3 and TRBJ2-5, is GAGVSQTPSNKVTEKGKYVELRCDPISGHTALYWYRQSLGQGPEFLIYFQGTGAADDSGLPNDRFFAVRPEGSVSTLKIQRTERGDSAVYLCASSRGQPQETQYFGPGTRLLVL.